The clone carrying this T cell receptor (beta chain) appeared a single time. No antigen is known for it. The PCR had 60 Vbeta and 13 Jbeta primers. The data were produced by immunoSEQ multiplex PCR, yet TCRdb's version contains in-frame clones alone and is incomplete. This sample has around 140,000 clones, with 72% found just once. CDR1 is SNHLY and CDR2 is FYNNEI in the germline V gene. The CDR3 contains 15 residues. V was pared by 6 bases and J by 6 bases, with 10 bases of the junction left unmatched. These data come from a study of cytomegalovirus exposure and HLA in healthy donors. Study as a whole: Genotyping showed roughly 83% of over 350 donors falling in the Caucasian-associated ancestry cluster.

Study-wide results and caveats: Under in vitro conditions, three CMV-associated chains were confirmed as specific for CMV antigens. According to reports, the classifier identified cytomegalovirus status with high specificity and sensitivity.

The origin of this receptor is a man in his forties or fifties in good health and CMV-seropositive. V and J are TRBV2 and TRBJ2-2; 7 bases agree with TRBD1. The sequencing sample was made of PBMCs. CDR3: CASSSGQLSPGELFF. CDR3 sequence (DNA): TGTGCCAGCAGCTCGGGACAGCTCTCGCCCGGGGAGCTGTTTTTT.